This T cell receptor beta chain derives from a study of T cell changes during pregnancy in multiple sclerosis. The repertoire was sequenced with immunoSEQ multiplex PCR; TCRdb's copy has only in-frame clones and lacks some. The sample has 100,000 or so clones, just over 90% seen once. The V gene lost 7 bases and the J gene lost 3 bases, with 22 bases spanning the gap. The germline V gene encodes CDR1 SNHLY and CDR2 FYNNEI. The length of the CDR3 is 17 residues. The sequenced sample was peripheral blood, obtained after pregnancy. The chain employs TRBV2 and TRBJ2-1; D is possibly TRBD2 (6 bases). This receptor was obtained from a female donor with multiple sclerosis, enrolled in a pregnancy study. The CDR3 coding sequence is TGTGCCAGCAAGAGGACGCCAAGGGCGGGGAACTACAATGAGCAGTTCTTC. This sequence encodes CASKRTPRAGNYNEQFF. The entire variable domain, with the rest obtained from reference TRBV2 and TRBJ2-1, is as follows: EPEVTQTPSHQVTQMGQEVILRCVPISNHLYFYWYRQILGQKVEFLVSFYNNEISEKSEIFDDQFSVERPDGSNFTLKIRSTKLEDSAMYFCASKRTPRAGNYNEQFFGPGTRLTVL.